Presented here are 14 T cell receptor beta chains from one specimen sequenced in a study of T cell repertoires in cytomegalovirus infection. From the reads, TCRdb called clonotypes with MiXCR, one entry per CDR3 protein. The sample records about a million distinct CDR3 sequences, around 30% being singletons. Antigens for these TCRs are unknown. Sequences were derived from cultured CD8+ T cells from PBMCs, sampled from culture after CMV antigen stimulation. These TCRs come from a human donor in good health (CMV status not recorded). Some clones in this sample may be carry-over from other donors' samples.

This clonotype was seen a single time. V usage is TRBV24-1 and J usage is TRBJ1-2, with 8 bases lining up with TRBD1. V dropped 4 bases and J dropped 5; count of bases not matched to a gene: 8. CDR3 length: 15 residues. The germline gives CDR1 KGHDR, CDR2 SFDVKD. The CDR3 loop reads CATSESQGAGYGYTF. The DNA for the CDR3 is TGTGCCACCAGTGAGTCTCAGGGGGCTGGATATGGCTACACCTTC.

This clonotype was observed many times. The genes are TRBV7-9 and TRBJ2-3, with a weak D call TRBD2 (5 bases). The CDR3 length is 15 residues. V was trimmed by 6 bases and J by 0 bases, leaving 13 bases between them. CDR1 is SEHNR and CDR2 is FQNEAQ in the germline V gene (reference sequence). The CDR3 here is CASRTGERSTDTQYF. The CDR3, as DNA: TGTGCCAGCAGGACCGGGGAGCGGAGCACAGATACGCAGTATTTT.

The rearrangement joins TRBV28 to TRBJ1-1; TRBD1 agrees at 7 bases. This CDR3 spans 14 amino acids. Germline V gene sequence: CDR1 MDHEN, CDR2 SYDVKM. After removal of 8 bases from V and 8 bases from J, the junction contained 14 bases not matched to a gene. As DNA, the CDR3 is TGTGCCAGCGCCATTACCGGACAGGCCATGGAAGCTTTCTTT. Protein sequence: CASAITGQAMEAFF. Variable domain in full (rest from reference TRBV28 and TRBJ1-1): DVKVTQSSRYLVKRTGEKVFLECVQDMDHENMFWYRQDPGLGLRLIYFSYDVKMKEKGDIPEGYSVSREKKERFSLILESASTNQTSMYLCASAITGQAMEAFFGQGTRLTVV.

The V gene is TRBV28, the J gene TRBJ2-7; 10 bases agree with TRBD1. The CDR3 spans 14 residues. Germline CDR1 is MDHEN and CDR2 is SYDVKM. Unmatched junction bases numbered 4, after V lost 3 bases and J lost 5 bases. In DNA, the CDR3 is TGTGCCAGCAGTTTGTCCGGGACAGGGGACGAGCAGTACGTC. Protein product: CASSLSGTGDEQYV.

This clonotype has a count of ten or more. The chain joins TRBV15 to TRBJ1-5; D is possibly TRBD1 (6 bases). This CDR3 contains 15 residues. The germline V gene has CDR1 LNHNV and CDR2 YYDKDF (reference sequence). The ends were cut back, 2 bases at V and 2 bases at J, with 10 bases in the middle. CDR3 in DNA: TGTGCCACCAGCAGATCCAGGGGTGGCAATCAGCCCCAGCATTTT. This codes for CATSRSRGGNQPQHF.

This clonotype occurred a few times. The rearrangement joins TRBV4-2 to TRBJ1-1; D is unclear. Germline V gives CDR1 LGHNA, CDR2 YNFKEQ. This CDR3 has 14 amino acids. With 2 bases removed from V and 3 bases from J, the gap between germline ends came to 10 bases. The CDR3, as DNA: TGTGCCAGCAGCCAATCAGAAGGGTACACTGAAGCTTTCTTT. This gives the protein CASSQSEGYTEAFF.

The table lists this clonotype with a few counts. V and J are TRBV11-1 and TRBJ2-3; 8 bases map to TRBD1. The CDR3 covers 16 residues. Per germline, CDR1 SGHAT and CDR2 FQDESV (reference sequence). V lost 4 bases and J lost 1; bases outside the gene matches: 7. The CDR3, as DNA: TGTGCCAGCAGCTCCCTGGACAGGGAGGGCACAGATACGCAGTATTTT. Residues: CASSSLDREGTDTQYF.

The chain links TRBV23-1 to TRBJ2-1, with D unresolved. TRBV23-1 is treated as an ORF (open reading frame) with a function not yet certain. Between the trimmed V and J ends, which lost 8 bases and 0 bases, there was a span of 20 bases. The CDR3 is made up of 17 amino acids. The CDR3 loop is CASRMDRTPSSYNEQFF. Here the CDR3 DNA reads TGCGCCAGCCGAATGGACCGAACCCCGAGCTCCTACAATGAGCAGTTCTTC.

This clonotype occurred many times. The chain joins TRBV11-2 to TRBJ2-3; D remains unclear. The CDR3 covers 12 residues. The germline gives CDR1 SGHAT, CDR2 FQNNGV. V was shortened by 2 bases and J by 4 bases, with 4 bases between the two germline ends. DNA of the CDR3: TGTGCCAGCAGCTTAAGGCCAGATACGCAGTATTTT. The encoded protein is CASSLRPDTQYF.

This clonotype was picked up a small number of times. This sequence joins TRBV10-3 and TRBJ2-1; 8 nucleotides align to TRBD1. CDR1 ENHRY and CDR2 SYGVKD come from the germline V gene. This CDR3 region has 15 residues. J was trimmed by 6 bases and V by 3 bases; bases with no gene match: 7. In DNA form, the CDR3 reads TGTGCCATCAGTGACGGATACAGGGGGGTCAATGAGCAGTTCTTC. This sequence encodes CAISDGYRGVNEQFF.

This rearrangement joins TRBV6-5 to TRBJ2-5; 8 positions match TRBD2. J was trimmed by 4 bases and V by 5 bases; bases with no gene match: 12. The germline CDR1 and CDR2 sequences are MNHEY and SVGAGI. The CDR3 totals 16 residues. The CDR3 spells CASSAGTRRLGETQYF. The DNA of the CDR3 is TGTGCCAGCAGTGCCGGGACTAGGAGGCTCGGAGAGACCCAGTACTTC.

This clonotype was seen more than once but under ten times. The V and J genes are TRBV12-3 or TRBV12-4 and TRBJ2-1; D ambiguous. Trimming shortened V by 6 bases and J by 7 bases, and 16 bases separated the two germline ends. This CDR3 comprises 14 residues. The CDR3 sequence: CASSPVSMVNEQFF. CDR3 coding DNA: TGTGCCAGCAGCCCCGTAAGTATGGTGAATGAGCAGTTCTTC.

The V and J genes are TRBV11-2 and TRBJ1-2; tentative D call: TRBD1 (5 bases). Trimming left V 0 bases short and J 13 bases short, with 18 bases between. CDR1 and CDR2 from the germline V gene are SGHAT and FQNNGV. The CDR3 consists of 14 residues. Here the CDR3 reads CASSLEGTPLRATF. In nucleotides, the CDR3 is TGTGCCAGCAGCTTAGAAGGGACCCCACTTAGAGCCACCTTC.

This rearrangement joins TRBV7-9 to TRBJ1-2, with TRBD1 identical over 9 bases. Trimming took 5 bases from V and 8 from J; bases not matched to a gene: 9. The CDR3 totals 14 residues. Germline lookup yields CDR1 SEHNR and CDR2 FQNEAQ (reference sequence). CDR3 nucleotides: TGTGCCAGCAGCAACGGGACAGGGAAAGAGGGCTACACCTTC. Translation: CASSNGTGKEGYTF.